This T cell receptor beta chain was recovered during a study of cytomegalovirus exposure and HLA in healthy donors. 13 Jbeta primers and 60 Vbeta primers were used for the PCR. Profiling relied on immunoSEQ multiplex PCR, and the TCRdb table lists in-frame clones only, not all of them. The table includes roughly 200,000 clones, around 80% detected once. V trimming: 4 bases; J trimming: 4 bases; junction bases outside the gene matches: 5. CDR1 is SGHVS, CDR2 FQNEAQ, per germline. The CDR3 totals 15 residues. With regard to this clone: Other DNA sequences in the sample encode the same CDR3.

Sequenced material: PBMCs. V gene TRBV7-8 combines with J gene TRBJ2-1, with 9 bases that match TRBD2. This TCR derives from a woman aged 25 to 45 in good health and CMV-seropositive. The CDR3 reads CASSSTSGGYNEQFF. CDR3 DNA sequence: TGTGCCAGCAGCTCTACAAGCGGGGGGTACAATGAGCAGTTCTTC.